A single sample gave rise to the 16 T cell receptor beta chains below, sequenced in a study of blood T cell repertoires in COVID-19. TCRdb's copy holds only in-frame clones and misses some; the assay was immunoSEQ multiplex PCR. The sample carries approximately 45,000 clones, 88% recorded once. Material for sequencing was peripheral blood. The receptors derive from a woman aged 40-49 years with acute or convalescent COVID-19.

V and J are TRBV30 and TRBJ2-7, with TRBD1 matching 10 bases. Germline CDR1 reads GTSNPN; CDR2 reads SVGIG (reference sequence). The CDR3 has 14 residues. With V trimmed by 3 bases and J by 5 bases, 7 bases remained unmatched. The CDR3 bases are TGTGCCTGGAGCCCCGGACAGGGGGGGGACGAGCAGTACTTC. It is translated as CAWSPGQGGDEQYF.

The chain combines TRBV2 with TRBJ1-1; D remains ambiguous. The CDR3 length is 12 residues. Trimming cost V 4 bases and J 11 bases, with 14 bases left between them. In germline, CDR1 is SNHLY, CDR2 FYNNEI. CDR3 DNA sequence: TGTGCCAGCAGTGTAAGCGGAGTGGAGGCTTTCTTT. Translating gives CASSVSGVEAFF.

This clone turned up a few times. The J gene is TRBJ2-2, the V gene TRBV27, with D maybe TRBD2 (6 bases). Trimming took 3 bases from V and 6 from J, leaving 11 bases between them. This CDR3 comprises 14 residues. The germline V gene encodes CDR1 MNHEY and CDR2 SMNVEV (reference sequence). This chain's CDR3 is CASSFTAGSGELFF. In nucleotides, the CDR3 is TGTGCCAGCAGTTTCACCGCGGGATCCGGGGAGCTGTTTTTT.

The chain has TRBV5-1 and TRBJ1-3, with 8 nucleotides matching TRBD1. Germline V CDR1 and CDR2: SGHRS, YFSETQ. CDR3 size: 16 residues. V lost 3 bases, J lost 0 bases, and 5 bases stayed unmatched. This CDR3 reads CASSYQGASSGNTIYF. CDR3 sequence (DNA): TGCGCCAGCAGCTACCAGGGGGCTAGCTCTGGAAACACCATATATTTT.

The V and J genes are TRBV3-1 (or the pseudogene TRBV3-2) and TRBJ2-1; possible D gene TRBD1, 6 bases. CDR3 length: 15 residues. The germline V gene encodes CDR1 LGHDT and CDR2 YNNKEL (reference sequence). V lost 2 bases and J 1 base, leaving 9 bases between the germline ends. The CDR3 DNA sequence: TGTGCCAGCAGCCAACCACAGGGTTCCTACAATGAGCAGTTCTTC. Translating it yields CASSQPQGSYNEQFF.

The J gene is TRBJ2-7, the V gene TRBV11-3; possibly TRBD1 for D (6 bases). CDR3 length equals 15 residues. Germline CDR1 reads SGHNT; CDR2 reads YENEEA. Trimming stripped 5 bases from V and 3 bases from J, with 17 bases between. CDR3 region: CASSKMGALGYEQYF. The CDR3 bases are TGTGCCAGCAGCAAGATGGGGGCGCTTGGCTACGAGCAGTACTTC.

The CDR3 protein is CASSSHPGEDYEQYF. In DNA form, the CDR3 reads TGTGCCAGCAGCTCGCACCCCGGCGAGGACTACGAGCAGTACTTC. This sequence joins TRBV5-4 and TRBJ2-7; D call uncertain. The CDR3 is made up of 15 amino acids. Germline CDR1 reads SGHNT; CDR2 reads YYREEE (reference sequence). The V end lost 3 bases, the J end lost 3 bases, and 16 bases lay between the germline ends.

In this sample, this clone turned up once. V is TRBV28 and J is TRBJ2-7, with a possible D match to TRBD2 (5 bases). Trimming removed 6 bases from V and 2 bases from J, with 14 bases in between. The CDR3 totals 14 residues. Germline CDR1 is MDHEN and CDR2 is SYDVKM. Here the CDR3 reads CASSGREGTYEQYF. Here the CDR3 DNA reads TGTGCCAGCAGCGGCCGTGAGGGAACCTACGAGCAGTACTTC.

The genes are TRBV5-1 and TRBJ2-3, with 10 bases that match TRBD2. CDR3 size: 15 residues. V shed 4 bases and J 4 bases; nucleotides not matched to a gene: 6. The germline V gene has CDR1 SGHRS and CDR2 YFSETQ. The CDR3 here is CASSPEAGGPDTQYF. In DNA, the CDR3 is TGCGCCAGCAGCCCCGAAGCGGGAGGGCCAGATACGCAGTATTTT.

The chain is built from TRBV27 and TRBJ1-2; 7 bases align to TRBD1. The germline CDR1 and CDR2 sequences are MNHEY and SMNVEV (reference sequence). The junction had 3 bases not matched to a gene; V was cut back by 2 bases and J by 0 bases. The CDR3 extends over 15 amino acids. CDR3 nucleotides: TGTGCCAGCAGTTTAGTCGGACAGGCTAACTATGGCTACACCTTC. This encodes CASSLVGQANYGYTF.

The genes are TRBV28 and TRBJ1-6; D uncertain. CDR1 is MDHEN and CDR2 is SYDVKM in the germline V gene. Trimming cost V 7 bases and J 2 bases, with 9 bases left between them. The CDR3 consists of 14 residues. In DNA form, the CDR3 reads TGTGCCAGCATCAACGGGGCCTATAATTCACCCCTCCACTTT. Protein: CASINGAYNSPLHF.

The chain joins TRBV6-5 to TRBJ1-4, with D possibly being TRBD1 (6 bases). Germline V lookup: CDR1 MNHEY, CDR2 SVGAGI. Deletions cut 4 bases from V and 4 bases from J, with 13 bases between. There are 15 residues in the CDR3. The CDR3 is CASSSSGRGNEKLFF. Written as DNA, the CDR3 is TGTGCCAGCAGTTCGTCTGGCAGGGGTAATGAAAAACTGTTTTTT.

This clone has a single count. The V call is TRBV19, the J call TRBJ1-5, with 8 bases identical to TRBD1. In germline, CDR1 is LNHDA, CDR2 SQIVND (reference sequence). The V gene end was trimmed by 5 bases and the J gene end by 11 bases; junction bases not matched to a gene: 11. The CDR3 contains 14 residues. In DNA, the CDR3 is TGTGCCAGTAGTCTTGGGACAGGCGGCCTCGCCCAGCATTTT. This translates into CASSLGTGGLAQHF.

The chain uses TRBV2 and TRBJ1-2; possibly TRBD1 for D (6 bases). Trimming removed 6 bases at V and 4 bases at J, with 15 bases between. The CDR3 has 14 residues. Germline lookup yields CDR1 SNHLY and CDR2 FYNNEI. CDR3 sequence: CASRPQGQVYGYTF. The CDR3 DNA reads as TGTGCCAGCAGGCCCCAGGGACAAGTCTATGGCTACACCTTC.

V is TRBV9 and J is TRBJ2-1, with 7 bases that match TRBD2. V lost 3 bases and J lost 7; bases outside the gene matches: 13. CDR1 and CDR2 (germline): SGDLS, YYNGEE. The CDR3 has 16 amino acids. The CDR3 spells CASSEDGGENGNEQFF. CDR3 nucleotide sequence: TGTGCCAGCAGCGAGGATGGGGGGGAAAATGGAAATGAGCAGTTCTTC.

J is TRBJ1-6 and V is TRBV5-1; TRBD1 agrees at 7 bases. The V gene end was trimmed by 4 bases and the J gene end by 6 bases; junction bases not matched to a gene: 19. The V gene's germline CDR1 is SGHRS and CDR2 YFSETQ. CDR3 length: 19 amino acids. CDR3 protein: CASSLDAYRGIGLNSPLHF. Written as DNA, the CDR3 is TGCGCCAGCAGCCTTGACGCTTACAGGGGCATAGGACTTAATTCACCCCTCCACTTT.